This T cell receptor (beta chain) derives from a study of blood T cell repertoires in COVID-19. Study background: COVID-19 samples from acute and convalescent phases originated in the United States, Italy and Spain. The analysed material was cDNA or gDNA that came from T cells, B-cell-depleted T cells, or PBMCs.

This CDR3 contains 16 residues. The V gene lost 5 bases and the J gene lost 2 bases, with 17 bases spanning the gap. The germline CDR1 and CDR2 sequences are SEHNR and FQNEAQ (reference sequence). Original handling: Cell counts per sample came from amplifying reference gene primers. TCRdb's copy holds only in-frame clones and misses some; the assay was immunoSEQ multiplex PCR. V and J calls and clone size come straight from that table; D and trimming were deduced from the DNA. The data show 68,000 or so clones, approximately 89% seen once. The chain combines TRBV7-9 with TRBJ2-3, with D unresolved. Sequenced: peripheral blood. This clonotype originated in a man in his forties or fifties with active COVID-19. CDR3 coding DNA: TGTGCCAGCAGCATCGCCTCAGGTGCGAACACAGATACGCAGTATTTT. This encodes CASSIASGANTDTQYF.